These 9 T cell receptor beta chains originate from one sample sequenced in a study of tumor-infiltrating lymphocytes in primary liver carcinoma. Total RNA amounting to around 530 ng was the source from which TCR beta cDNA was made with a constant-region primer. Libraries of TCR beta came from three nested multiplex PCR rounds with slightly modified ARM-PCR. Running around 9 cycles apiece, the first two PCR rounds relied on TRBV1-TRBV30 forward primers together with a C-beta reverse primer. A single record per CDR3 protein comes from TCRdb applying MiXCR to the multiplex PCR reads. The sample has 20,000 to 25,000 distinct CDR3 sequences, 60% to 80% seen once; the top ten hold approximately 40%. For each extraction, RNA and DNA were obtained together from about 21-30 mg of unsorted bulk tissue. Sequencing was done on a sample of liver tumor tissue from sampling region 1. The subset denotes: tumor region T1, superior pole. The receptors come from a woman in her 30s with primary liver carcinoma and hepatitis B virus infection.

Details on this clonotype: A read error may account for a junction end that differs from germline. This sequence joins TRBV28 and TRBJ1-5; 7 positions agree with TRBD1. The germline V gene encodes CDR1 MDHEN and CDR2 SYDVKM. CDR3 length equals 12 residues. CDR3 loop: CAISVSGTVHHF. The CDR3 DNA sequence: TGTGCCATCAGTGTCTCCGGGACAGTCCATCATTTT.

This clonotype is a singleton in its sample. Compared with germline, one end of the junction differs, possibly owing to a read error. DNA for the CDR3: TGCGCCAGCAGTTATTCTGATGGCGGGAGCTTCATTTACAATGAGCAGTTCTTC. Protein sequence: CASSYSDGGSFIYNEQFF. This chain links TRBV6-2 or TRBV6-3 with TRBJ2-1; the match to TRBD2 covers 7 bases. This CDR3 region has 18 residues. Germline values: CDR1 MNHEY, CDR2 SVGEGT.

With respect to this clonotype: The final CDR3 position lacks the conserved phenylalanine or tryptophan, pointing to a likely read error. The rearrangement uses TRBV4-3 and TRBJ2-1, with TRBD2 as a possible D gene (6 bases). CDR1 is LGHNA and CDR2 is YSLEER in the germline V gene. This CDR3 comprises 16 residues. This chain's CDR3 is CASSQGAGSSYNEQFL. CDR3 in DNA: TGCGCCAGCAGCCAAGGTGCGGGAAGCTCCTACAATGAACAGTTCTTA.

The rearrangement links TRBV13 to TRBJ2-4, with TRBD2 matching 11 bases. CDR1 and CDR2 from the germline V gene are PRHDT and FYEKMQ (reference sequence). V was clipped by 6 bases and J by 8 bases; unmatched bases: 18. The length of the CDR3 is 18 residues. CDR3 sequence (DNA): TGTGCCAGCAGTTCCGCGGGGACTAGCGGAGGGTCGGATGACATTCAGTACTTC. Translated: CASSSAGTSGGSDDIQYF.

CDR3 protein: CSVTTRGLWIGTQYF. The CDR3 DNA is TGCAGCGTTACCACCCGGGGGCTTTGGATTGGGACCCAGTACTTC. The rearrangement links TRBV29-1 to TRBJ2-5; D may be TRBD1 or TRBD2 (6 bases each). The CDR3 contains 15 residues. Germline V CDR1 and CDR2: SQVTM, ANQGSEA. V was pared by 5 bases and J by 7 bases, with 23 bases between. The full variable domain, completed using reference TRBV29-1 and TRBJ2-5, is SAVISQKPSRDICQRGTSLTIQCQVDSQVTMMFWYRQQPGQSLTLIATANQGSEATYESGFVIDKFPISRPNLTFSTLTVSNMSPEDSSIYLCSVTTRGLWIGTQYFGPGTRLLVL.

Of note for this clonotype: The junction does not match germline at one end; this may be a read error. This sequence joins TRBV4-3 and TRBJ2-1, with D unresolved. Germline CDR1 LGHNA, CDR2 YSLEER. The CDR3 spans 16 residues. The CDR3 protein is CASSQNAESSYNEQFF. The CDR3 region has the DNA TGCGCCAGCAGCCAAAATGCGGAAAGCTCCTACAATGAACAGTTCTTC.

The chain employs TRBV11-3 and TRBJ1-6; D remains unclear. The V end was cut by 3 bases, the J end by 3 bases, with 9 bases between. The length of the CDR3 is 15 residues. Germline values: CDR1 SGHNT, CDR2 YENEEA. The CDR3 sequence: CASSFISSYNSPLHF. The CDR3 coding sequence is TGTGCCAGCAGCTTTATATCGAGCTATAATTCACCCCTCCACTTT.

Notes on this clonotype: This likely comes from a read error, as the CDR3 has no conserved phenylalanine or tryptophan at its end. The genes are TRBV11-2 and TRBJ2-3; possibly TRBD2 for D (6 bases). V was shortened by 5 bases and J by 6 bases, with 21 bases between the two germline ends. The CDR3 sequence is 16 residues long. CDR1 SGHAT and CDR2 FQNNGV come from the germline V gene. CDR3: CASSAGLVGIVDTQYS. The CDR3, as DNA: TGTGCCAGCAGCGCGGGATTAGTCGGTATTGTTGATACGCAGTATTCT.

In regard to this clonotype: This CDR3 is missing its conserved last phenylalanine or tryptophan, likely due to a read error. The V call is TRBV28, the J call TRBJ2-2; no firm D call. This CDR3 is 14 amino acids long. Between the trimmed V and J ends, which lost 6 bases and 1 base, there was a span of 9 bases. CDR1 and CDR2 (germline): MDHEN, SYDVKM. Here the CDR3 reads CASSLGGNTGELFL. CDR3 nucleotide sequence: TGTGCCAGCAGCTTGGGCGGGAACACCGGGGAGCTGTTTCTT.